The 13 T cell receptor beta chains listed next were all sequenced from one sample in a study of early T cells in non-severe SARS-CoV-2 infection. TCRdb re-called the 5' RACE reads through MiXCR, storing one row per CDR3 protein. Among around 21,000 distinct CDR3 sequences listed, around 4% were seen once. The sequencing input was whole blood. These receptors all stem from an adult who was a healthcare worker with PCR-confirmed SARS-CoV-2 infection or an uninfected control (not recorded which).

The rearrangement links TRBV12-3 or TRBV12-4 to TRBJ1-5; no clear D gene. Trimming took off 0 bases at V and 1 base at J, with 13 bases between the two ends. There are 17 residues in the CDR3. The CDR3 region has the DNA TGTGCCAGCAGTTTAGCCGGTTTGGCCAGCAGCAATCAGCCCCAGCATTTT. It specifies CASSLAGLASSNQPQHF.

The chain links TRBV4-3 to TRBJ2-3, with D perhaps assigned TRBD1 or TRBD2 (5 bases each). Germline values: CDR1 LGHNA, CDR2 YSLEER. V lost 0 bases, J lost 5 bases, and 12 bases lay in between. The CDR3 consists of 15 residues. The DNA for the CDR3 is TGCGCCAGCAGCCAAGATTCGGCTGGGGGAGATACGCAGTATTTT. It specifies CASSQDSAGGDTQYF.

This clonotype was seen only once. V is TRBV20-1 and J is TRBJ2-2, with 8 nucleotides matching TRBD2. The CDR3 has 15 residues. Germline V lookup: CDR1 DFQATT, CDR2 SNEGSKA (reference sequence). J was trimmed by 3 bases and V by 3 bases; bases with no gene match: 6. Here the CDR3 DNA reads TGCAGTGCTAGGGAGCGGGGGCGATACACCGGGGAGCTGTTTTTT. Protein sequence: CSARERGRYTGELFF.

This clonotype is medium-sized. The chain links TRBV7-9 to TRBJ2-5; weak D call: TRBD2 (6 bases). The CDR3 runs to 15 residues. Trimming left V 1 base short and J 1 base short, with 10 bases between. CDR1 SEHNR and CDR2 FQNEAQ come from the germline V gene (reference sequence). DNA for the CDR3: TGTGCCAGCAGCTTAGGTGACGGGGGCCAAGAGACCCAGTACTTC. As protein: CASSLGDGGQETQYF.

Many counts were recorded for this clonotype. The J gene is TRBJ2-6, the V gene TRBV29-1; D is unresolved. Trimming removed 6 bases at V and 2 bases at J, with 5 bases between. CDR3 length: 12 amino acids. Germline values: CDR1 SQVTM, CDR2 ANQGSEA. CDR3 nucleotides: TGCAGCGTCAGAACTGGGGCCAACGTCCTGACTTTC. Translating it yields CSVRTGANVLTF.

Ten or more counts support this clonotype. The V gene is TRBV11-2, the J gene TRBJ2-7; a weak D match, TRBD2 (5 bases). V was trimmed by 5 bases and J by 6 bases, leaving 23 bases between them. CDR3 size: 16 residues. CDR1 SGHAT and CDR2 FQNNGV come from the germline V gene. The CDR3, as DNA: TGTGCCAGCAGCCAAACTAGGGCCTATGGTCTCGGCGAGCAGTACTTC. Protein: CASSQTRAYGLGEQYF.

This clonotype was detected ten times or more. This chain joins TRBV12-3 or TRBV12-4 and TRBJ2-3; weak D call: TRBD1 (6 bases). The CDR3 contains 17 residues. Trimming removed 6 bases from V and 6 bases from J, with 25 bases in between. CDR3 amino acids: CASSYSTGPSAFDTQYF. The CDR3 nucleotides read TGTGCCAGCAGCTATTCAACAGGGCCGTCTGCCTTTGATACGCAGTATTTT.

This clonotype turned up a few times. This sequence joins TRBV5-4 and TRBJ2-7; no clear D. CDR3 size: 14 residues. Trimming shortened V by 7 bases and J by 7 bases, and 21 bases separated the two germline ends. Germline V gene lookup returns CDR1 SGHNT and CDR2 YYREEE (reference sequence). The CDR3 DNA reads TGTGCCAGCTCCTCGCCCCCCCCAAAAGGGGAGCAGTACTTC. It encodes CASSSPPPKGEQYF.

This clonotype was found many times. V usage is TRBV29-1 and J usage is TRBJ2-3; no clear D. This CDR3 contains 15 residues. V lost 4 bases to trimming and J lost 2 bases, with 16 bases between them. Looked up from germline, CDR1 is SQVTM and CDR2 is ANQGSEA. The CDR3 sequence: CSVVFHHLVTDTQYF. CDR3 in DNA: TGCAGCGTTGTTTTCCATCACCTAGTCACAGATACGCAGTATTTT.

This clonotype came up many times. This chain's CDR3 is CASVRQGWYGYTF. The CDR3 coding sequence is TGTGCCAGCGTTCGACAGGGATGGTATGGCTACACCTTC. V usage is TRBV12-3 or TRBV12-4 and J usage is TRBJ1-2; 7 positions agree with TRBD1. The trim removed 8 bases at V and 5 bases at J, leaving 8 bases unmatched. The CDR3 runs to 13 residues.

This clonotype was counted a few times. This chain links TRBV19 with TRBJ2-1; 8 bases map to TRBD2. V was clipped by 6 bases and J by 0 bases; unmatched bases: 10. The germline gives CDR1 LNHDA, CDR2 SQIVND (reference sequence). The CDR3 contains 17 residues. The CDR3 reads CASRDSISGGSYNEQFF. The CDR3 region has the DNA TGTGCCAGTAGAGACTCGATAAGCGGGGGCTCCTACAATGAGCAGTTCTTC.

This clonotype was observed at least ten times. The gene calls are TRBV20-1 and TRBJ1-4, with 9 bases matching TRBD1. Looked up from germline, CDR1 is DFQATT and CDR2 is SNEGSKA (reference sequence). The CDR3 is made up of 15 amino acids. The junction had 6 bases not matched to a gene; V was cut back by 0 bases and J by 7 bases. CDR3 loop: CSARDQGQGGEKLFF. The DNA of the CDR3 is TGCAGTGCTAGAGATCAGGGACAGGGTGGTGAAAAACTGTTTTTT.

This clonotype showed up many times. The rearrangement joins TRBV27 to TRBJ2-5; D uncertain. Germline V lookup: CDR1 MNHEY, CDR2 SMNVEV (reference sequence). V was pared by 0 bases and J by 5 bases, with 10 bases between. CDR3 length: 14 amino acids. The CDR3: CASSLSPDGETQYF. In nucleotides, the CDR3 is TGTGCCAGCAGTTTATCCCCAGACGGGGAGACCCAGTACTTC.